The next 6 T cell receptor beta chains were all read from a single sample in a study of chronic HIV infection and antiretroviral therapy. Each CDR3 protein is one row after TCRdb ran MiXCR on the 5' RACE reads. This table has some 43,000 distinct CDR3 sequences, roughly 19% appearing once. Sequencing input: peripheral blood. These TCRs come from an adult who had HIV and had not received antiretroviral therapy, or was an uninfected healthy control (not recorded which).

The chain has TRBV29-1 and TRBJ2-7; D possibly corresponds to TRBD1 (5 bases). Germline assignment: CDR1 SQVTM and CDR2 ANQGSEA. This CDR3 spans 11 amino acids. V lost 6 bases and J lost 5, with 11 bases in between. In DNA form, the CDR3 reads TGCAGCGTCGATACAGGAAACGAGCAGTACTTC. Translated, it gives CSVDTGNEQYF.

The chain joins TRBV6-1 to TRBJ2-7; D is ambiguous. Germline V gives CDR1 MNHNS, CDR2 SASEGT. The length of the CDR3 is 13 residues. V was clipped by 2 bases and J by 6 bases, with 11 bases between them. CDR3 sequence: CASSELVASEQYF. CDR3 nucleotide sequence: TGTGCCAGCAGTGAATTGGTAGCCTCCGAGCAGTACTTC.

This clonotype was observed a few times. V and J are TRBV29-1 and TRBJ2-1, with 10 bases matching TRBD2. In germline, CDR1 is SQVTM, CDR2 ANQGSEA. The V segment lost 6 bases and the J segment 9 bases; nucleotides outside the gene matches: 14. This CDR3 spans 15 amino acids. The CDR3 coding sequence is TGCAGCGTCCTAACGACTAGCGGGTTCGCGGGTGAGCAGTTCTTC. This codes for CSVLTTSGFAGEQFF.

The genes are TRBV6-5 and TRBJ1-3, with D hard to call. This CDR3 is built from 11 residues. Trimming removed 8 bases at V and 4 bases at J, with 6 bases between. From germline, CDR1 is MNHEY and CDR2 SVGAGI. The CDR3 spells CASRSGNTIYF. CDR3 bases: TGTGCCAGCCGGTCAGGAAACACCATATATTTT.

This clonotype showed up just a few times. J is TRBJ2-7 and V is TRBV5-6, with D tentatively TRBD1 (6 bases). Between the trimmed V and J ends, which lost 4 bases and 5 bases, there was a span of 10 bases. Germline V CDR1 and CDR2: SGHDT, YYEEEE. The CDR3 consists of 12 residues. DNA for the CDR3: TGTGCCAGCAGCCCAGGGGCCCACGAGCAGTACTTC. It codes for CASSPGAHEQYF.

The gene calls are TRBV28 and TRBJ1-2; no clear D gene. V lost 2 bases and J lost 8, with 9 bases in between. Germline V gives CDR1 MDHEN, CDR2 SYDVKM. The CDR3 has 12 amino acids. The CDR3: CASSLRIRGYTF. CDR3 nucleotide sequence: TGTGCCAGCAGTTTAAGGATCCGGGGCTACACCTTC.